The 3 T cell receptor beta chains below all came from one sample that was sequenced in a study of T cell responses to AZD1222 COVID-19 vaccine. Profiling relied on immunoSEQ multiplex PCR, and the TCRdb table lists in-frame clones only, not all of them. This sample has about 66,000 clones, with approximately 84% found just once. This sample comprised peripheral blood, obtained on day 0 of AZD1222 vaccination. These receptors originate from an adult in good health.

The chain joins TRBV5-1 to TRBJ1-2; TRBD1 aligns across 7 bases. The CDR3 spans 14 residues. CDR1 and CDR2 from the germline V gene are SGHRS and YFSETQ. The trim removed 4 bases at V and 6 bases at J, leaving 9 bases unmatched. CDR3 sequence (DNA): TGCGCCAGCAGCCCGTGGGAACAGGGGCATGGCTACACCTTC. Translation gives CASSPWEQGHGYTF.

This chain connects TRBV6-1 to TRBJ2-3; D is perhaps TRBD1 or TRBD2 (5 bases each). Germline CDR1 reads MNHNS; CDR2 reads SASEGT. The CDR3 is 13 residues long. Trimming stripped 1 base from V and 7 bases from J, with 9 bases between. CDR3 in amino acids: CASSEGDPNTQYF. The DNA of the CDR3 is TGTGCCAGCAGTGAAGGGGACCCGAATACGCAGTATTTT.

The CDR3, as DNA: TGTGCCAGCAGCTTGCTAGCGGGAGCGGACGAGCAGTACTTC. It translates to CASSLLAGADEQYF. This chain uses TRBV5-4 with TRBJ2-7; 10 bases align to TRBD2. The CDR3 has 14 residues. CDR1 is SGHNT and CDR2 is YYREEE in the germline V gene (reference sequence). Germline trimming cut 1 base from V and 5 bases from J; bases unmatched to any gene: 3.